Included here is one T cell receptor (beta chain) sequence, with context. CDR3 length: 24 residues. Germline V CDR1 and CDR2: MDHEN, SYDVKM. With V trimmed by 6 bases and J by 5 bases, 30 bases remained unmatched. The method was immunoSEQ multiplex PCR; TCRdb's version includes in-frame clones alone and lacks a portion of them. Here the sample spans roughly 250,000 clones, around 87% being singletons. The sample belongs to a study of blood T cell repertoires in COVID-19. About the research overall: Collection of acute and convalescent COVID-19 samples took place in the United States, Italy and Spain.

The chain uses TRBV28 and TRBJ2-5, with 16 bases lining up with TRBD2. The sample consisted of PBMCs or T cells enriched from blood (not recorded which). This receptor was identified in a woman in her 50s who had recovered from COVID-19. CDR3 DNA sequence: TGTGCCAGCAGGGAAAAATGGGGCAGGGGGACTAGCGGGAGGGCCATGGTATTGTCGGAGACCCAGTACTTC. Amino acids: CASREKWGRGTSGRAMVLSETQYF. The variable domain in full, completed from reference TRBV28 and TRBJ2-5, reads DVKVTQSSRYLVKRTGEKVFLECVQDMDHENMFWYRQDPGLGLRLIYFSYDVKMKEKGDIPEGYSVSREKKERFSLILESASTNQTSMYLCASREKWGRGTSGRAMVLSETQYFGPGTRLLVL.